This T cell receptor (beta chain) was obtained from a study of blood T cell repertoires in COVID-19. Study details: Donors in the United States, Italy and Spain gave samples during acute or convalescent COVID-19. PBMCs, B-cell-depleted T cells, or T cells provided the cDNA or gDNA that made up the material.

Authors' processing steps: Estimates of nucleated cell counts were drawn from the amplification of reference gene primers. Generated by immunoSEQ multiplex PCR, the TCRdb table keeps only in-frame clones and is missing some. V and J calls plus clone size are reproduced from that table; the DNA served to infer D and trimming. The sample includes around 97,000 clones, around nine tenths of them seen just once. The clonotype comes from a human donor in a cohort sampled during active COVID-19. Material for sequencing was peripheral blood.

In DNA, the CDR3 is TGCGCCAGCAGCGCCGGGACTACGGGGGATGAGCAGTTCTTC. It codes for CASSAGTTGDEQFF. The V call is TRBV5-1, the J call TRBJ2-1, with 7 bases lining up with TRBD2. The CDR3 extends over 14 amino acids. CDR1 SGHRS and CDR2 YFSETQ come from the germline V gene. The V and J ends lost 4 bases and 8 bases, in that order; junction bases with no gene match: 9.